This T cell receptor (beta chain) was documented in a study of cytomegalovirus exposure and HLA in healthy donors. General study findings and limits: In a later analysis, first-cohort TCR clusters were found to tend to co-occur in the approximately 110 validation repertoires. Most TCR sequences were rare, but some public TCRs occurred in many donors.

Sequenced by immunoSEQ multiplex PCR; TCRdb stores in-frame clones only, minus some. The repertoire holds hundreds of thousands of clones, with less than 90% as singletons. A note on this clone: Its target is unknown.

The CDR3 spans 15 residues. Germline V gives CDR1 SGHVS, CDR2 FNYEAQ. V dropped 4 bases and J dropped 3; count of bases not matched to a gene: 6. The donors were members of the validation cohort, which comprised 90 to 150 subjects and was separate from the first cohort of about 700 subjects. The rearrangement links TRBV7-6 to TRBJ2-7, with 10 bases fitting TRBD2. Sequencing used PBMCs. This sequence originates from a young man in good health and CMV-seropositive. The CDR3 is CASSSTSGAGYEQYF. The CDR3 bases are TGTGCCAGCAGCTCTACTAGCGGGGCTGGCTACGAGCAGTACTTC. The full variable domain, rest sourced from reference TRBV7-6 and TRBJ2-7, is GAGVSQSPRYKVTKRGQDVALRCDPISGHVSLYWYRQALGQGPEFLTYFNYEAQQDKSGLPNDRFSAERPEGSISTLTIQRTEQRDSAMYRCASSSTSGAGYEQYFGPGTRLTVT.